A single sample gave rise to the 3 T cell receptor beta chains below, sequenced in a study of response to subunit inactivated influenza vaccine. TCRdb fed the RT-PCR reads into MiXCR, producing one record per CDR3 protein. Here the sample spans over 150,000 distinct CDR3 sequences, roughly a tenth being singletons. This sample comprised CD8+ T cells sorted from PBMCs, obtained around 2 years after vaccination. These receptors originate from a man between 50 and 69 years old who received an inactivated influenza vaccine.

V is TRBV2 and J is TRBJ2-7; 12 positions agree with TRBD2. Trimming at V came to 6 bases and at J to 1 base, leaving 4 bases not matched to a gene. This CDR3 has 15 residues. Germline assignment: CDR1 SNHLY and CDR2 FYNNEI. CDR3 region: CASRETSGSSYEQYF. For the CDR3, the DNA is TGTGCCAGCAGGGAGACTAGCGGGAGTTCCTACGAGCAGTACTTC.

This clonotype was counted a few times. The CDR3 DNA reads TGTGCCAGCAGCCCCGCTAGTGGGAGGGATTACAATGAGCAGTTCTTC. Residues: CASSPASGRDYNEQFF. V gene TRBV7-9 combines with J gene TRBJ2-1; 7 bases are shared with TRBD2. Germline CDR1 and CDR2: SEHNR and FQNEAQ (reference sequence). With 5 bases clipped from V and 4 bases from J, the junction kept 11 bases outside the gene matches. The CDR3 runs to 16 residues.

The chain joins TRBV20-1 to TRBJ2-1; 11 bases map to TRBD2. This CDR3 comprises 14 residues. Trimming at V came to 3 bases and at J to 4 bases, leaving 2 bases not matched to a gene. Germline values: CDR1 DFQATT, CDR2 SNEGSKA (reference sequence). Here the CDR3 DNA reads TGCAGTGCTAGGGGGACTAGCGGTTACAATGAGCAGTTCTTC. Residues: CSARGTSGYNEQFF.